This T cell receptor (beta chain) stems from a study of metastatic and nonmetastatic thyroid tumors. In the study overall: Repertoires of blood and of tissue (tumor or nodule) from malignant and benign thyroid patients were compared.

Ahead of thyroid surgery, no patient had received treatment of any kind. TCRdb reprocessed the PCR reads via MiXCR. The sample comprises around 20,000 clones, around 29% of which are singletons, and 13% to 15% rests with the top ten. The CDR3 runs to 14 residues. Germline V gene data show CDR1 as SGHNT and CDR2 as YENEEA. V was cut by 5 bases and J by 4 bases, with 15 bases left in between. Sequenced sample: blood. The chain recombines TRBV11-3 with TRBJ2-7; D remains ambiguous. This clonotype originated in a female donor with papillary thyroid cancer or a benign thyroid nodule (not recorded which). Some clones in this sample may be carry-over from other donors' samples. CDR3 sequence: CASSLTYLGYEQYF. In DNA form, the CDR3 reads TGTGCCAGCAGCCTCACCTACTTGGGATACGAGCAGTACTTC.